The clone carrying this T cell receptor beta chain was seen just once. Antigen unknown. A junction boundary mismatches the germline segment, possibly from a read error. CDR1 is MNHEY and CDR2 is SVGAGI in the germline V gene. This CDR3 comprises 12 residues. This record belongs to a study of OX40 agonist ivuxolimab in advanced cancers. In the study overall: Around 40% of patients had received prior checkpoint inhibitor therapy.

Method: immunoSEQ multiplex PCR; TCRdb's copy keeps in-frame clones and lacks some. The table has roughly 60,000 clones, approximately 80% seen once. Study-level points and caveats: Circulating CD4+ and CD8+ T cells showed clonal expansion by week 6 at 0.1 to 3.0 mg/kg.

V and J are TRBV6-5 and TRBJ2-3; D may be TRBD1 (5 bases). This clonotype originated in an adult with an advanced solid tumor such as melanoma, head and neck, liver or kidney cancer. Source: CD4+ or CD8+ T cells sorted from blood, taken in a trial of the OX40 agonist ivuxolimab. As DNA, the CDR3 is TGTGCCAGCGGTGACAGCAGAGATACGCAGTATTTT. Amino acid sequence: CASGDSRDTQYF.